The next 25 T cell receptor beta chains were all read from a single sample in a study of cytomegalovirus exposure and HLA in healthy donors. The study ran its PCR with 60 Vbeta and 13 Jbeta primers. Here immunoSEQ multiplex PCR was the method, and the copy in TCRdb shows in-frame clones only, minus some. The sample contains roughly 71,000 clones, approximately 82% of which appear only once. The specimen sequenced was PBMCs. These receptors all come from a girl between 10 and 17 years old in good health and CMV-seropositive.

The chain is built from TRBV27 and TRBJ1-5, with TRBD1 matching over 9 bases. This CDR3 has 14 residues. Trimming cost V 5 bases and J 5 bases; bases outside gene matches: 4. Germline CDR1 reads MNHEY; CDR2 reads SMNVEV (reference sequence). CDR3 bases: TGTGCCAGCAGTATCCGGACAGGGGATCAGCCCCAGCATTTT. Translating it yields CASSIRTGDQPQHF.

CDR3 bases: TGCAGCGTACCGGCCATGACGGGTGGCTACACCTTC. This gives the protein CSVPAMTGGYTF. The V and J genes are TRBV29-1 and TRBJ1-2; no reliable D call. The ends were cut back, 6 bases at V and 7 bases at J, with 15 bases in the middle. This CDR3 contains 12 residues. Per germline, CDR1 SQVTM and CDR2 ANQGSEA.

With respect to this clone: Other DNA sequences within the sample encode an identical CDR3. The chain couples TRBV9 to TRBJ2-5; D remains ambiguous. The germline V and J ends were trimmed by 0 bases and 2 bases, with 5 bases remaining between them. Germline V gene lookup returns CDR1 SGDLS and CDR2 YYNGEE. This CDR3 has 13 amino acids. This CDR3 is CASSVAGQETQYF. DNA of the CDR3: TGTGCCAGCAGCGTAGCGGGTCAAGAGACCCAGTACTTC.

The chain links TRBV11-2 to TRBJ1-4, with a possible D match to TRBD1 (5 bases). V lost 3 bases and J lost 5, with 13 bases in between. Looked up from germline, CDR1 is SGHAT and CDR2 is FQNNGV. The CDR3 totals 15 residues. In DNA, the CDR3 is TGTGCCAGCAGCTTGTCCAGGGCTTCCAATGAAAAACTGTTTTTT. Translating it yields CASSLSRASNEKLFF.

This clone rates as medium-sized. The CDR3 region is CASLSEATGGEKLFF. The DNA of the CDR3 is TGTGCCAGTCTCAGTGAGGCAACCGGGGGTGAAAAACTGTTTTTT. V is TRBV6-1 and J is TRBJ1-4, with TRBD1 as a possible D gene (5 bases). Germline CDR1 MNHNS, CDR2 SASEGT. V lost 9 bases and J 7 bases, leaving 21 bases between the germline ends. This CDR3 comprises 15 residues.

CDR3 bases: TGTGCCAGCAGTGTTGAGGCAGGGAGGGGATCAGATACGCAGTATTTT. Its translation is CASSVEAGRGSDTQYF. The chain is built from TRBV6-1 and TRBJ2-3; 7 bases match TRBD2. The V gene's germline CDR1 is MNHNS and CDR2 SASEGT. The CDR3 has 16 amino acids. V dropped 4 bases and J dropped 4; count of bases not matched to a gene: 11.

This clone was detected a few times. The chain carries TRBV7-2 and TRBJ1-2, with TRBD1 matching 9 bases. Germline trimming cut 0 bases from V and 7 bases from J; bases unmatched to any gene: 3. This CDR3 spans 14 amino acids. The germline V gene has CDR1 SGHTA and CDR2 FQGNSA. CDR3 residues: CASSLAWDRVGYTF. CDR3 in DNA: TGTGCCAGCAGCTTAGCCTGGGACAGGGTTGGCTACACCTTC.

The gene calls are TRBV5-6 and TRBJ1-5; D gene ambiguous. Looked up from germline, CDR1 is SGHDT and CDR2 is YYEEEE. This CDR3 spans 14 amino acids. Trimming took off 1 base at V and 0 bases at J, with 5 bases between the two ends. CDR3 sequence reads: CASSLFYSNQPQHF. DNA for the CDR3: TGTGCCAGCAGCTTGTTCTATAGCAATCAGCCCCAGCATTTT.

The CDR3 reads CASAGGDYGYTF. DNA of the CDR3: TGTGCCTCCGCCGGGGGGGACTATGGCTACACCTTC. V and J are TRBV18 and TRBJ1-2; maybe TRBD1 (5 bases). The germline V gene has CDR1 KGHSH and CDR2 LQKENI. The V end lost 11 bases, the J end lost 3 bases, and 13 bases lay between the germline ends. The CDR3 is 12 amino acids.

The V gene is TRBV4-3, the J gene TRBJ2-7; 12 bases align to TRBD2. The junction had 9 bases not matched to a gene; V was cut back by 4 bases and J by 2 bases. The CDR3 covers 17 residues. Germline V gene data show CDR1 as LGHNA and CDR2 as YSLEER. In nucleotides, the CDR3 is TGCGCCAGCAGCCCCCCGGGACTAGCGGGTTTAACCTACGAGCAGTACTTC. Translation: CASSPPGLAGLTYEQYF.

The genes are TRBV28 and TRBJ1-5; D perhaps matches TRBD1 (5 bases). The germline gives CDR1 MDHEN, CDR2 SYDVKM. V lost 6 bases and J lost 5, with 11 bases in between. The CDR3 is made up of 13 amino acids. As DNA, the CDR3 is TGTGCCAGCAGCACAGGATCCCATCAGCCCCAGCATTTT. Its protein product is CASSTGSHQPQHF.

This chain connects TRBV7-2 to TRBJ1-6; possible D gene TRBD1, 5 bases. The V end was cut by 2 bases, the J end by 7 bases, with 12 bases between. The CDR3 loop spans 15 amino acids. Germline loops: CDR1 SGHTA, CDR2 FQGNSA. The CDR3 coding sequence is TGTGCCAGCAGCTTAATCGCAGGGAGGAATTCACCCCTCCACTTT. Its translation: CASSLIAGRNSPLHF.

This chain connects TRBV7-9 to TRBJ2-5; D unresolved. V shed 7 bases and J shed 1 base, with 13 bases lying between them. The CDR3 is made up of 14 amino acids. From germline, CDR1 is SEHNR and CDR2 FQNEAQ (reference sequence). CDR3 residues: CASKILGPQETQYF. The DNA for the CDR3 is TGTGCCAGCAAGATTCTGGGCCCCCAAGAGACCCAGTACTTC.

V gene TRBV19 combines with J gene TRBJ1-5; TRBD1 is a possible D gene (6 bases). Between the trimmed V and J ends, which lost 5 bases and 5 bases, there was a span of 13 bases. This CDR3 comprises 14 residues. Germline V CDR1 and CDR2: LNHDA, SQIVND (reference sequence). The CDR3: CASSEGGDYQPQHF. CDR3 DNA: TGTGCCAGTAGTGAAGGGGGAGATTATCAGCCCCAGCATTTT.

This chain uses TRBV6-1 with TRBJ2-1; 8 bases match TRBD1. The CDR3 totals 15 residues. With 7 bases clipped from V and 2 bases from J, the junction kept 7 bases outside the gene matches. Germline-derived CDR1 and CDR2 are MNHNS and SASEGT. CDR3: CASIIGQGPYNEQFF. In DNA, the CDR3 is TGTGCCAGCATCATCGGACAGGGCCCCTACAATGAGCAGTTCTTC.

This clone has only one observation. The DNA of the CDR3 is TGTGCCAGTAGTCCCGGGACAACTAACACTGAAGCTTTCTTT. Its protein is CASSPGTTNTEAFF. This rearrangement joins TRBV19 to TRBJ1-1; possibly TRBD1 for D (6 bases). V was pared by 5 bases and J by 2 bases, with 12 bases between. This CDR3 is 14 amino acids long. Per the germline V gene, CDR1 is LNHDA and CDR2 is SQIVND (reference sequence).

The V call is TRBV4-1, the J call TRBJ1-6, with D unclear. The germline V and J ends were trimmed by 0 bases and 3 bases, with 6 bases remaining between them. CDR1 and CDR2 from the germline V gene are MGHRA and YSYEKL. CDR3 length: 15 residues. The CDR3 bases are TGCGCCAGCAGCCAAGATCGGGGCTATAATTCACCCCTCCACTTT. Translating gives CASSQDRGYNSPLHF.

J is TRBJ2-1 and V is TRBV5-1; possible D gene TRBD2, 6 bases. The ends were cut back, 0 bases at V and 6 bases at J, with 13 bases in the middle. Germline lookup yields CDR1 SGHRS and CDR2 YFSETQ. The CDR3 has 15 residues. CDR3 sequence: CASSLDGRDINEQFF. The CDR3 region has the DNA TGCGCCAGCAGCTTGGATGGGCGGGATATCAATGAGCAGTTCTTC.

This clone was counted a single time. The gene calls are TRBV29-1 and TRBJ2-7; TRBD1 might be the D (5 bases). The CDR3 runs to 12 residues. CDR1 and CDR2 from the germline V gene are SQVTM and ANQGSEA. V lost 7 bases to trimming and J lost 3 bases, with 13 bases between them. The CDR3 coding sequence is TGCAGCGCCCGCCCAGACAGCTACGAGCAGTACTTC. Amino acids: CSARPDSYEQYF.

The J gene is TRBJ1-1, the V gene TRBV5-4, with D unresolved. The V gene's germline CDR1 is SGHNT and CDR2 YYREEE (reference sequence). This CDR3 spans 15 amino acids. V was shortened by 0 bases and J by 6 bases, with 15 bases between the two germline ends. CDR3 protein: CASSLEALRVAEAFF. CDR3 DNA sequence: TGTGCCAGCAGCTTGGAAGCCCTGAGGGTTGCTGAAGCTTTCTTT.

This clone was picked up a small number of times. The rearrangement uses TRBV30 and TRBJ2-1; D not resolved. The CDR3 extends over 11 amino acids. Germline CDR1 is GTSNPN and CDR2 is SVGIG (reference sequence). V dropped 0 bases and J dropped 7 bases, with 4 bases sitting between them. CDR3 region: CAWSVQNEQFF. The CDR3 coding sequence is TGTGCCTGGAGTGTACAGAATGAGCAGTTCTTC.

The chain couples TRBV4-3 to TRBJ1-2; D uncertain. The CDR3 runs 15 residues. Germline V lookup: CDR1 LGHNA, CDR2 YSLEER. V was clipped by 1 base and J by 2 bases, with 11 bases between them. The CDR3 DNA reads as TGCGCCAGCAGCCAAGGGAGCGGGGAAAACTATGGCTACACCTTC. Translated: CASSQGSGENYGYTF.

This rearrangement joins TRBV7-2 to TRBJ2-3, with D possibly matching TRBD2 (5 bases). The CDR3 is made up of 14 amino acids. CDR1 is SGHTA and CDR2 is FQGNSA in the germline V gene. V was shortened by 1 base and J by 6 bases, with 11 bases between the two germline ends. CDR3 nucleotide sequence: TGTGCCAGCAGCTTAGTAGAGGAGGCGGATACGCAGTATTTT. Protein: CASSLVEEADTQYF.

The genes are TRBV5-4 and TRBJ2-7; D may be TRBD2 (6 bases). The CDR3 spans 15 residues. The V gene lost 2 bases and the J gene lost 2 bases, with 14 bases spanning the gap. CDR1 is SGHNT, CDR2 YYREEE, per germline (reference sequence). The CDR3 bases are TGTGCCAGCAGCTTCCCCGGGACTGCGGCCTACGAGCAGTACTTC. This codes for CASSFPGTAAYEQYF.

CDR3: CASSSQGGGQPQHF. The CDR3 DNA follows: TGTGCCAGCAGCTCACAGGGGGGGGGACAGCCCCAGCATTTT. This rearrangement joins TRBV7-2 to TRBJ1-5, with 8 bases lining up with TRBD1. The germline CDR1 and CDR2 sequences are SGHTA and FQGNSA. The CDR3 runs to 14 residues. Trimming took 4 bases from V and 7 from J; bases not matched to a gene: 6. The complete variable domain, with remaining parts taken from reference TRBV7-2 and TRBJ1-5, reads GAGVSQSPSNKVTEKGKDVELRCDPISGHTALYWYRQSLGQGLEFLIYFQGNSAPDKSGLPSDRFSAERTGGSVSTLTIQRTQQEDSAVYLCASSSQGGGQPQHFGDGTRLSIL.